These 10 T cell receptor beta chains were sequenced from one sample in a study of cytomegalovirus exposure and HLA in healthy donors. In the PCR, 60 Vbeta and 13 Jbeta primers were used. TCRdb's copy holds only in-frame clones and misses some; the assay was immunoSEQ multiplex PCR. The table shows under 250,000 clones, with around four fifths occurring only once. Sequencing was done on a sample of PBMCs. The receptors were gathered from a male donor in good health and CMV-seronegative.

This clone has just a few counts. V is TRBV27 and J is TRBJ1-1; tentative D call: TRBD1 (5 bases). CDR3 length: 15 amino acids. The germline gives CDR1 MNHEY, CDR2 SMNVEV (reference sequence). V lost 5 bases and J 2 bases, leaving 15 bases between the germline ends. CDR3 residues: CASSARDLLNTEAFF. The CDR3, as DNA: TGTGCCAGCAGTGCCCGGGACTTGCTAAACACTGAAGCTTTCTTT.

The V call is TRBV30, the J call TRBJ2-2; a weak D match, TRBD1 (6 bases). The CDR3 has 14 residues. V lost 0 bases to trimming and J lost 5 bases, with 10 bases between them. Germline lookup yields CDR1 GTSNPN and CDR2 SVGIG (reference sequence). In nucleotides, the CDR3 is TGTGCCTGGAGTGTAGGCAGGGGAACCGGGGAGCTGTTTTTT. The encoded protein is CAWSVGRGTGELFF. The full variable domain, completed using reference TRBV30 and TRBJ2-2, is SQTIHQWPATLVQPVGSPLSLECTVEGTSNPNLYWYRQAAGRGLQLLFYSVGIGQISSEVPQNLSASRPQDRQFILSSKKLLLSDSGFYLCAWSVGRGTGELFFGEGSRLTVL.

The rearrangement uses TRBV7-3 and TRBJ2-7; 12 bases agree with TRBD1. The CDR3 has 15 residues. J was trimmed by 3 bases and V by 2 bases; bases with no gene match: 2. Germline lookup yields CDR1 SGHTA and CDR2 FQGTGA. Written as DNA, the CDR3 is TGTGCCAGCAGCTTAGGGACAGGGGGCGACTACGAGCAGTACTTC. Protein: CASSLGTGGDYEQYF.

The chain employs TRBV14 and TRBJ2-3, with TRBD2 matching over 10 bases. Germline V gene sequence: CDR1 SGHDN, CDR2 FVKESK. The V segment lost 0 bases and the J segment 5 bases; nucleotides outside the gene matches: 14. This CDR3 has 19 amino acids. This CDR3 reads CASSQEFRRSGRGGDTQYF. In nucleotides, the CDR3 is TGTGCCAGCAGCCAAGAATTTCGGAGAAGCGGGAGGGGTGGAGATACGCAGTATTTT.

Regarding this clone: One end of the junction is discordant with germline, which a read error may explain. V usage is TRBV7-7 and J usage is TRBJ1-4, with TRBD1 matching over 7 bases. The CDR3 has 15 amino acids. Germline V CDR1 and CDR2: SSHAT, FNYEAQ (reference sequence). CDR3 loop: CASSENRGFNEKLFF. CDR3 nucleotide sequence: TGTGCTAGCAGCGAGAACAGGGGATTTAATGAAAAACTGTTTTTT.

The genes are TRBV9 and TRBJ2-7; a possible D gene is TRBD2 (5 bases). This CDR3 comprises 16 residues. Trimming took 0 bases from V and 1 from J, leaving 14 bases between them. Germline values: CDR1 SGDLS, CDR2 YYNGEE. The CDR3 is CASSVGPGGGSYEQYF. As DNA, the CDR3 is TGTGCCAGCAGCGTAGGGCCTGGCGGAGGATCCTACGAGCAGTACTTC.

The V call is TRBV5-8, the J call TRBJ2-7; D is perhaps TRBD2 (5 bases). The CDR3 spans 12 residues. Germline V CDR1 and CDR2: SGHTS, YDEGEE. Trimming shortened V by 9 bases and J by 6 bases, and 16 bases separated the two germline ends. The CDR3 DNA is TGTGCCACCCCGGCGAGGGTAAGCGAGCAGTACTTC. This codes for CATPARVSEQYF.

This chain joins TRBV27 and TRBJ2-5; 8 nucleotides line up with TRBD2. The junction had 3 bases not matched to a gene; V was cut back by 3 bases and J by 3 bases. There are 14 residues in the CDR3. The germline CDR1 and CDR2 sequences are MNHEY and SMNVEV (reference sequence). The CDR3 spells CASSLTSEEETQYF. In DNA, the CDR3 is TGTGCCAGCAGTTTGACTAGCGAGGAAGAGACCCAGTACTTC.

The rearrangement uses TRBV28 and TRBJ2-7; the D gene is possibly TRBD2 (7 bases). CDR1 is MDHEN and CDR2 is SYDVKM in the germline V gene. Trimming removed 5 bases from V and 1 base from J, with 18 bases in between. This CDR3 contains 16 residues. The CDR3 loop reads CASSLLARGGSYEQYF. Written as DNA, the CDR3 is TGTGCCAGCAGTCTACTAGCAAGGGGGGGATCCTACGAGCAGTACTTC.

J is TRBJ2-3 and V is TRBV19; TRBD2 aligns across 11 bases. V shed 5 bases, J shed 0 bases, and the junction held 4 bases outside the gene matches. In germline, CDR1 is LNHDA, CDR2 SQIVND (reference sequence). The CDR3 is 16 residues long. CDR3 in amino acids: CASSYRTSGSTDTQYF. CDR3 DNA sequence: TGTGCCAGTAGTTACAGGACTAGCGGGAGCACAGATACGCAGTATTTT.